The 8 T cell receptor beta chains in this list originate from one sample, sequenced in a study of blood T cell repertoires in COVID-19. Data came from immunoSEQ multiplex PCR; TCRdb stores just in-frame clones and leaves some out. Seen here are about 220,000 clones, 82% observed once, and the top ten hold approximately 4%. The sample consisted of peripheral blood. The receptor set was obtained from a woman of 80 years or more with acute or convalescent COVID-19.

The chain has TRBV11-3 and TRBJ1-1; D is ambiguous. Germline assignment: CDR1 SGHNT and CDR2 YENEEA. Deletions cut 5 bases from V and 4 bases from J, with 23 bases between. The CDR3 loop spans 17 amino acids. CDR3 sequence: CASSPISLDRAGTEAFF. The CDR3 DNA reads as TGTGCCAGCAGCCCCATTTCACTGGACCGAGCGGGCACTGAAGCTTTCTTT.

The chain links TRBV7-2 to TRBJ1-4; TRBD1 aligns across 9 bases. V was pared by 7 bases and J by 8 bases, with 11 bases of the junction left unmatched. The CDR3 length is 15 residues. Germline V gives CDR1 SGHTA, CDR2 FQGNSA. CDR3 sequence: CASTQTGQGWEKLFF. Here the CDR3 DNA reads TGTGCCAGCACCCAGACCGGACAGGGGTGGGAAAAACTGTTTTTT.

This sequence joins TRBV7-2 and TRBJ1-4; no clear D. CDR3 length: 15 amino acids. The germline CDR1 and CDR2 sequences are SGHTA and FQGNSA. With 0 bases removed from V and 8 bases from J, the gap between germline ends came to 13 bases. CDR3 sequence (DNA): TGTGCCAGCAGCTTAGCGAAGACATATGGGGAAAAACTGTTTTTT. This encodes CASSLAKTYGEKLFF.

The chain joins TRBV12-3 or TRBV12-4 to TRBJ1-3; no clear D. V shed 4 bases and J shed 4 bases, with 8 bases lying between them. The CDR3 length is 13 residues. CDR3 in amino acids: CASSSGLGNTIYF. The CDR3 region has the DNA TGTGCCAGCAGTTCTGGACTGGGAAACACCATATATTTT.

This chain uses TRBV9 with TRBJ1-1; 10 nucleotides match TRBD1. The CDR3 is 17 residues long. Germline CDR1 is SGDLS and CDR2 is YYNGEE. J was trimmed by 0 bases and V by 3 bases; bases with no gene match: 8. CDR3 in DNA: TGTGCCAGCAGCGCCCGGGACAGGGGCTGGATGAACACTGAAGCTTTCTTT. Encoded protein: CASSARDRGWMNTEAFF.

The V call is TRBV28, the J call TRBJ1-2; 8 bases are a match to TRBD1. Germline loops: CDR1 MDHEN, CDR2 SYDVKM. The CDR3 sequence is 14 residues long. The V segment lost 8 bases and the J segment 4 bases; nucleotides outside the gene matches: 9. The CDR3 DNA reads as TGTGCCAGCTCAAGCACCGACAGGGGCTATGGCTACACCTTC. It is translated as CASSSTDRGYGYTF.

The V call is TRBV6-1, the J call TRBJ2-3; 11 bases are a match to TRBD2. V lost 4 bases and J lost 5; bases outside the gene matches: 14. Germline loops: CDR1 MNHNS, CDR2 SASEGT. The CDR3 covers 18 residues. This CDR3 is CASSGLAGGPPHGDTQYF. The CDR3 region has the DNA TGTGCCAGCAGTGGGCTAGCGGGGGGTCCCCCCCACGGAGATACGCAGTATTTT.

This clone showed up just once. CDR3 nucleotide sequence: TGTGCCAGCAGTTTATCGTTGAACACTGAAGCTTTCTTT. Residues: CASSLSLNTEAFF. This rearrangement joins TRBV12-3 or TRBV12-4 to TRBJ1-1; D ambiguous. The CDR3 consists of 13 residues. V lost 2 bases and J 0 bases, leaving 4 bases between the germline ends.